This TCR beta chain was recovered during a study of response to subunit inactivated influenza vaccine. Trimming removed 5 bases from V and 2 bases from J, with 16 bases in between. The length of the CDR3 is 16 residues. Germline V gene data show CDR1 as SGHTA and CDR2 as FQGNSA. TCRdb passed the RT-PCR reads through MiXCR, listing each CDR3 protein once. The sample has hundreds of thousands of distinct CDR3 sequences; about 11% are singletons. The same sample was also used in a study of T cells expressing NK-cell markers. That work adds: The cDNA for TCR beta came from 5'RACE template switching with UMIs. With respect to HCMV, most of the eight sequenced donors were seropositive, and one was seronegative.

The chain combines TRBV7-2 with TRBJ1-3; D perhaps matches TRBD1 (5 bases). The sequence came from a man in his fifties who received an inactivated influenza vaccine. The sample here was PBMCs from blood, taken on the day of vaccination. CDR3 DNA: TGTGCCAGCAGCCTCTCGGTGGGCAGGGCTGGAAACACCATATATTTT. This sequence encodes CASSLSVGRAGNTIYF.